These 28 T cell receptor beta chains came from one sample sequenced in a study of naive and memory T cell subsets. Two oligonucleotides, mixed equimolar, formed the beta constant-region primer covering TRBC1 and TRBC2. TCRdb itself ran the UMI-ligation and nested PCR reads through MiXCR, one entry per CDR3 protein. The table has tens of thousands of distinct CDR3 sequences, about an eighth seen once. Sequencing was performed on central memory CD4+ T cells from blood. These receptors were taken from a human donor in good health.

This clonotype came up a few times. The chain joins TRBV11-2 to TRBJ2-3, with TRBD1 matching over 8 bases. The germline V gene has CDR1 SGHAT and CDR2 FQNNGV. Unmatched junction bases numbered 10, after V lost 5 bases and J lost 3 bases. This CDR3 comprises 16 residues. The CDR3 sequence is CASSPRTGTLTDTQYF. DNA for the CDR3: TGTGCCAGCAGCCCCAGGACAGGGACCTTAACAGATACGCAGTATTTT.

The V gene is TRBV6-5, the J gene TRBJ2-5; a possible D gene is TRBD2 (7 bases). V shed 4 bases and J shed 3 bases, with 12 bases lying between them. The germline gives CDR1 MNHEY, CDR2 SVGAGI. The CDR3 extends over 14 amino acids. The CDR3 bases are TGTGCCAGCAGTTTTTCGGGGGGCGAAGAGACCCAGTACTTC. Encoded protein: CASSFSGGEETQYF.

A note on this clonotype: The junction shows a germline mismatch at one end, possibly a read error. The chain is built from TRBV20-1 and TRBJ1-5; D is uncertain. This CDR3 is built from 13 residues. Germline assignment: CDR1 DFQATT and CDR2 SNEGSKA (reference sequence). Here the CDR3 reads CSFKGSGNQPQNF. CDR3 sequence (DNA): TGCAGTTTCAAGGGATCGGGCAATCAGCCCCAGAATTTT.

This clonotype was seen only a few times. The V call is TRBV10-3, the J call TRBJ2-7, with 8 bases matching TRBD2. Germline CDR1 is ENHRY and CDR2 is SYGVKD. The CDR3 sequence is 15 residues long. After removal of 5 bases from V and 2 bases from J, the junction contained 8 bases not matched to a gene. The CDR3 is CAISSRGGATYEQYF. CDR3 nucleotides: TGTGCCATCAGTTCCCGGGGGGGGGCGACCTACGAGCAGTACTTC.

This clonotype was counted only a few times. The J gene is TRBJ2-3, the V gene TRBV11-3; 7 positions agree with TRBD2. J was trimmed by 4 bases and V by 1 base; bases with no gene match: 11. This CDR3 region has 17 residues. The germline gives CDR1 SGHNT, CDR2 YENEEA. The chain's CDR3 is CASSLGAASGISDTQYF. In DNA form, the CDR3 reads TGTGCCAGCAGCTTAGGGGCGGCTAGCGGTATCTCAGATACGCAGTATTTT. The full variable domain, rest sourced from reference TRBV11-3 and TRBJ2-3, is EAGVVQSPRYKIIEKKQPVAFWCNPISGHNTLYWYLQNLGQGPELLIRYENEEAVDDSQLPKDRFSAERLKGVDSTLKIQPAELGDSAVYLCASSLGAASGISDTQYFGPGTRLTVL.

This chain joins TRBV6-1 and TRBJ2-1, with D maybe TRBD2 (5 bases). Germline V gene data show CDR1 as MNHNS and CDR2 as SASEGT. The CDR3 is made up of 13 amino acids. Trimming left V 1 base short and J 12 bases short, with 13 bases between. CDR3: CASSEGLLGGQFF. The DNA of the CDR3 is TGTGCCAGCAGTGAAGGGCTCCTTGGAGGGCAGTTCTTC.

This clonotype was seen a handful of times. This CDR3 reads CASSSAAGNTEAFF. The CDR3 DNA sequence: TGTGCCAGCAGCTCCGCCGCCGGGAACACTGAAGCTTTCTTT. The chain combines TRBV7-2 with TRBJ1-1; D is ambiguous. The germline gives CDR1 SGHTA, CDR2 FQGNSA. The length of the CDR3 is 14 residues. V was clipped by 4 bases and J by 1 base, with 10 bases between them. The variable domain in full, completed from reference TRBV7-2 and TRBJ1-1, reads GAGVSQSPSNKVTEKGKDVELRCDPISGHTALYWYRQSLGQGLEFLIYFQGNSAPDKSGLPSDRFSAERTGGSVSTLTIQRTQQEDSAVYLCASSSAAGNTEAFFGQGTRLTVV.

This sequence joins TRBV7-2 and TRBJ1-5; tentative D call: TRBD1 (5 bases). This CDR3 spans 14 amino acids. V gave up 3 bases and J gave up 3 bases, with 9 bases separating them. Germline V CDR1 and CDR2: SGHTA, FQGNSA. This CDR3 is CASSLDNPNQPQHF. CDR3 coding DNA: TGTGCCAGCAGCTTGGACAATCCCAATCAGCCCCAGCATTTT.

This chain links TRBV11-2 with TRBJ2-1, with D uncertain. The germline V gene encodes CDR1 SGHAT and CDR2 FQNNGV. The V end lost 0 bases, the J end lost 7 bases, and 7 bases lay between the germline ends. This CDR3 is built from 13 residues. The CDR3 bases are TGTGCCAGCAGCTTAGATCGAGTAAATGAGCAGTTCTTC. Its protein is CASSLDRVNEQFF.

This rearrangement joins TRBV14 to TRBJ2-2, with D possibly TRBD2 on 6 matching bases. V gave up 4 bases and J gave up 1 base, with 13 bases separating them. From germline, CDR1 is SGHDN and CDR2 FVKESK. There are 16 residues in the CDR3. CDR3: CASSRETRRNTGELFF. CDR3 coding DNA: TGTGCCAGCAGCCGAGAGACTAGGAGGAACACCGGGGAGCTGTTTTTT.

The chain recombines TRBV24-1 with TRBJ2-3; 7 nucleotides align to TRBD2. Germline V gene sequence: CDR1 KGHDR, CDR2 SFDVKD. The CDR3 totals 18 residues. Germline trimming cut 3 bases from V and 2 bases from J; bases unmatched to any gene: 13. The CDR3 nucleotides read TGTGCCACCAGTGATCGACTGGGGCTAGCGGACAACACAGATACGCAGTATTTT. This encodes CATSDRLGLADNTDTQYF.

Ten or more counts support this clonotype. The gene calls are TRBV11-1 and TRBJ2-3; no clear D gene. The CDR3 runs to 12 residues. Germline CDR1 and CDR2: SGHAT and FQDESV (reference sequence). V dropped 0 bases and J dropped 6 bases, with 4 bases sitting between them. CDR3 protein: CASSLALDTQYF. In DNA form, the CDR3 reads TGTGCCAGCAGCTTAGCGTTGGATACGCAGTATTTT.

This clonotype was seen a few times. V usage is TRBV2 and J usage is TRBJ1-1, with D unclear. CDR3 length: 11 amino acids. V lost 7 bases and J 1 base, leaving 4 bases between the germline ends. Germline V gives CDR1 SNHLY, CDR2 FYNNEI. This CDR3 is CASKQNTEAFF. In DNA form, the CDR3 reads TGTGCCAGCAAACAGAACACTGAAGCTTTCTTT.

The chain joins TRBV7-2 to TRBJ2-6; D call uncertain. V was pared by 3 bases and J by 2 bases, with 5 bases between. Germline V CDR1 and CDR2: SGHTA, FQGNSA. There are 14 residues in the CDR3. The chain's CDR3 is CASSLGPGANVLTF. The CDR3 region has the DNA TGTGCCAGCAGCTTGGGCCCTGGGGCCAACGTCCTGACTTTC.

The rearrangement links TRBV6-2 or TRBV6-3 to TRBJ2-7; TRBD1 agrees at 7 bases. Trimming at V came to 6 bases and at J to 1 base, leaving 9 bases not matched to a gene. In germline, CDR1 is MNHEY, CDR2 SVGEGT. This CDR3 has 15 amino acids. The CDR3: CASSSDSTGSYEQYF. The CDR3 DNA reads TGTGCCAGCAGCTCCGATTCGACAGGGTCCTACGAGCAGTACTTC.

The CDR3 sequence: CSARKQGDSPLHF. The CDR3 coding sequence is TGCAGTGCTAGGAAACAGGGTGATTCACCCCTCCACTTT. The chain recombines TRBV20-1 with TRBJ1-6, with D possibly being TRBD1 (6 bases). This CDR3 region has 13 residues. Per the germline V gene, CDR1 is DFQATT and CDR2 is SNEGSKA (reference sequence). Trimming pared 3 bases from V and 8 bases from J, leaving 11 bases between.

V and J are TRBV29-1 and TRBJ2-5; 9 nucleotides line up with TRBD2. The CDR3 loop spans 16 amino acids. Germline V CDR1 and CDR2: SQVTM, ANQGSEA. V lost 4 bases to trimming and J lost 3 bases; unmatched junction nucleotides: 12. CDR3 nucleotide sequence: TGCAGCGTTGGGCCGAGCGGGAGGACCTCGAAAGAGACCCAGTACTTC. Amino acids: CSVGPSGRTSKETQYF.

The rearrangement joins TRBV3-1 to TRBJ1-3, with a tentative D call TRBD1 (5 bases). The CDR3 is 14 residues long. Germline V gene sequence: CDR1 LGHDT, CDR2 YNNKEL (reference sequence). V lost 4 bases to trimming and J lost 2 bases, with 9 bases between them. The CDR3: CASSRPGAGNTIYF. CDR3 DNA: TGTGCCAGCAGCCGCCCGGGGGCTGGAAACACCATATATTTT.

The table lists this clonotype with many counts. This chain uses TRBV6-1 with TRBJ2-3; TRBD2 might be the D (7 bases). This CDR3 comprises 13 residues. Germline loops: CDR1 MNHNS, CDR2 SASEGT. The V gene lost 5 bases and the J gene lost 6 bases, with 12 bases spanning the gap. This chain's CDR3 is CASSSWGGDTQYF. As DNA, the CDR3 is TGTGCCAGCAGTTCCTGGGGGGGCGATACGCAGTATTTT.

This clonotype was found many times. This rearrangement joins TRBV11-2 to TRBJ1-2, with 12 bases matching TRBD1. The J segment lost 8 bases and the V segment lost 3 bases, leaving 7 bases of the junction unmatched. Germline V gives CDR1 SGHAT, CDR2 FQNNGV. The CDR3 sequence is 15 residues long. The CDR3 DNA follows: TGTGCCAGCAGCTTTTCCGGGACAGGGGGCATCGGCTACACCTTC. Protein sequence: CASSFSGTGGIGYTF.

There are many counts of this clonotype. V and J are TRBV3-1 and TRBJ1-2, with a tentative D call TRBD1 (6 bases). The CDR3 totals 14 residues. CDR1 and CDR2 from the germline V gene are LGHDT and YNNKEL (reference sequence). Trimming removed 4 bases from V and 5 bases from J, with 14 bases in between. Written as DNA, the CDR3 is TGTGCCAGCAGCCCGATGGGGGCGCAATATGGCTACACCTTC. It encodes CASSPMGAQYGYTF.

This clonotype was found many times. This chain joins TRBV25-1 and TRBJ2-5; D unresolved. The CDR3 contains 15 residues. In germline, CDR1 is MGHDK, CDR2 SYGVNS. V was shortened by 1 base and J by 3 bases, with 12 bases between the two germline ends. The CDR3 bases are TGTGCCAGCAGTGAATCAGGAGTTGCTAAAGAGACCCAGTACTTC. It codes for CASSESGVAKETQYF.

This clonotype was picked up many times. This chain joins TRBV11-2 and TRBJ2-1, with D perhaps matching TRBD1 or TRBD2 (5 bases each). Germline assignment: CDR1 SGHAT and CDR2 FQNNGV. The V end was cut by 0 bases, the J end by 0 bases, with 18 bases between. CDR3 length equals 19 residues. The CDR3 reads CASSLDGMDGASSYNEQFF. CDR3 sequence (DNA): TGTGCCAGCAGCTTAGATGGGATGGACGGGGCGAGCTCCTACAATGAGCAGTTCTTC. The whole variable domain, filled in from reference TRBV11-2 and TRBJ2-1, reads EAGVAQSPRYKIIEKRQSVAFWCNPISGHATLYWYQQILGQGPKLLIQFQNNGVVDDSQLPKDRFSAERLKGVDSTLKIQPAKLEDSAVYLCASSLDGMDGASSYNEQFFGPGTRLTVL.

On this clonotype: A read error may explain this, as a much larger clone is one base away. The chain is built from TRBV6-5 and TRBJ2-7; D is unresolved. This CDR3 contains 13 residues. V lost 4 bases, J lost 2 bases, and 9 bases lay in between. Germline V gives CDR1 MNHEY, CDR2 SVGAGI. In nucleotides, the CDR3 is TGTGCCAGCAGTTTTAACTGCCCCTACGAGCAGTACTTC. It codes for CASSFNCPYEQYF.

Concerning this clonotype: One base away lies a much larger clone, so this may be a sequencing read error. The genes are TRBV29-1 and TRBJ1-1; D may be TRBD1 (6 bases). Germline V gene sequence: CDR1 SQVTM, CDR2 ANQGSEA. There are 13 residues in the CDR3. The V end was cut by 4 bases, the J end by 1 base, with 10 bases between. The CDR3 region is CSVVTDRNTEAFF. The CDR3, as DNA: TGCAGCGTTGTGACGGACAGGAACACTGAAGCTTTCTTT.

This clonotype was seen a few times. The chain couples TRBV29-1 to TRBJ2-5, with a possible D match to TRBD1 (6 bases). V was pared by 6 bases and J by 5 bases, with 13 bases between. The germline gives CDR1 SQVTM, CDR2 ANQGSEA. The CDR3 is 12 residues long. CDR3 DNA: TGCAGCGTCGGTGGGGGCCGGGAGACCCAGTACTTC. It codes for CSVGGGRETQYF.

The sample holds many counts of this clonotype. This chain uses TRBV10-3 with TRBJ2-7; 7 nucleotides match TRBD1. Germline values: CDR1 ENHRY, CDR2 SYGVKD. The CDR3 spans 13 residues. The V segment lost 4 bases and the J segment 3 bases; nucleotides outside the gene matches: 3. The CDR3 region has the DNA TGTGCCATCAGTGGGACAGGCAACTACGAGCAGTACTTC. This codes for CAISGTGNYEQYF.

The sample holds many counts of this clonotype. The chain links TRBV5-1 to TRBJ1-1; D is undetermined. V was pared by 4 bases and J by 2 bases, with 9 bases between. This CDR3 is built from 13 residues. CDR1 SGHRS and CDR2 YFSETQ come from the germline V gene. Here the CDR3 reads CASSKASNTEAFF. The CDR3 DNA sequence: TGCGCCAGCAGCAAAGCCAGTAACACTGAAGCTTTCTTT.